These 25 T cell receptor delta chains originate from one sample sequenced in a study of gamma-delta T cells after stem cell transplantation. TCRdb re-processed the RT-PCR reads via CATT. The sample comprises thousands of delta-chain clones, 14% to 15% of which are singletons, and around 6% rests with the top ten. Source material: gamma-delta T cells. These receptors were collected from a human donor. It is not recorded whose cells these are; they may come from a transplant donor.

Turning to this clone: With only one base between it and a far larger clone, this is likely a read error. The chain employs TRDV2 and TRDJ2; TRDD3 matches 12 bases. CDR1 is GEAIGNYY, CDR2 EKD, per germline. Trimming cost V 9 bases and J 4 bases; bases outside gene matches: 17. The CDR3 loop spans 18 amino acids. This chain's CDR3 is CATSRAYWGIPATAQLFF. In DNA, the CDR3 is TGTGCCACATCGAGAGCCTACTGGGGGATACCGGCGACAGCACAACTCTTCTTT.

This clone occurred a few times. The chain carries TRDV1 and TRDJ1; TRDD3 aligns across 13 bases. V lost 2 bases, J lost 0 bases, and 27 bases stayed unmatched. Germline V gene sequence: CDR1 TSWWSYY, CDR2 QGS. CDR3 length: 25 amino acids. The DNA for the CDR3 is TGTGCTCTTGGGGAAGGGGGACTTCTACGGTTGCTACTGGGGGATACGCTCGAGTACACCGATAAACTCATCTTT. This codes for CALGEGGLLRLLLGDTLEYTDKLIF.

This clone ranks as medium-sized. The gene calls are TRDV2 and TRDJ1, with a tentative D call TRDD3 (5 bases). CDR1 is GEAIGNYY and CDR2 is EKD in the germline V gene. This CDR3 has 17 residues. Trimming pared 1 base from V and 0 bases from J, leaving 17 bases between. The CDR3 DNA reads TGTGCCTGTGACACGATGGACCAGGGGGGGGACACCGATAAACTCATCTTT. As protein: CACDTMDQGGDTDKLIF.

This clone is classed as medium-sized. This CDR3 is CALGDPLPLRGGYTDKLIF. The CDR3 bases are TGTGCTCTTGGGGATCCCCTTCCCTTACGTGGGGGATACACCGATAAACTCATCTTT. The chain employs TRDV1 and TRDJ1, with TRDD3 matching 8 bases. V shed 3 bases, J shed 0 bases, and the junction held 15 bases outside the gene matches. The CDR3 sequence is 19 residues long. Germline V gives CDR1 TSWWSYY, CDR2 QGS.

This clone was seen only a few times. The chain joins TRDV2 to TRDJ2; 10 positions agree with TRDD3. Germline CDR1 GEAIGNYY, CDR2 EKD. J was trimmed by 2 bases and V by 1 base; bases with no gene match: 12. The CDR3 is 19 residues long. CDR3 loop: CACDTGLLGDNPLTAQLFF. For the CDR3, the DNA is TGTGCCTGTGACACGGGGCTGCTGGGGGATAATCCCTTGACAGCACAACTCTTCTTT.

By frequency in the sample, this clone is medium-sized. DNA of the CDR3: TGTGCTCTTGGGGAACTAGTGCGGTACTGGACTTCCTGGGACACCCGACAGATGTTTTTC. Protein: CALGELVRYWTSWDTRQMFF. The rearrangement uses TRDV1 and TRDJ3, with D perhaps TRDD3 (5 bases). The V gene lost 0 bases and the J gene lost 1 base, with 16 bases spanning the gap. The germline CDR1 and CDR2 sequences are TSWWSYY and QGS. The CDR3 loop spans 20 amino acids.

Points on this clone: This may be a read error, as it is one base from a much larger clone. The chain uses TRDV2 and TRDJ3; 9 bases agree with TRDD3. V shed 2 bases, J shed 0 bases, and the junction held 4 bases outside the gene matches. The length of the CDR3 is 18 residues. Germline V gene sequence: CDR1 GEAIGNYY, CDR2 EKD. The CDR3 DNA sequence: TGTGCCTGTGACATACTGGGGGAAACCTCCTGGGACACCCGACAGATGTTTTTC. Translated: CACDILGETSWDTRQMFF.

By sample fraction, this clone is medium-sized (0.01 to 0.1%). The sample contains more than one DNA sequence encoding this CDR3. The V call is TRDV2, the J call TRDJ3; TRDD3 matches 10 bases. The J segment lost 0 bases and the V segment lost 0 bases, leaving 4 bases of the junction unmatched. The germline V gene encodes CDR1 GEAIGNYY and CDR2 EKD. CDR3 length: 19 amino acids. The CDR3 spells CACDTVLGDFSWDTRQMFF. In nucleotides, the CDR3 is TGTGCCTGTGACACCGTACTGGGGGATTTCTCCTGGGACACCCGACAGATGTTTTTC.

In its sample, this clone ranks as medium-sized. The sample has other DNA sequences that encode this CDR3 too. The CDR3 spells CALGEPRTGGYWADKLIF. For the CDR3, the DNA is TGTGCTCTTGGGGAACCCCGTACTGGGGGATACTGGGCCGATAAACTCATCTTT. The chain is built from TRDV1 and TRDJ1; 12 positions match TRDD3. CDR3 length: 18 amino acids. The germline V gene encodes CDR1 TSWWSYY and CDR2 QGS. Trimming at V came to 1 base and at J to 3 bases, leaving 9 bases not matched to a gene.

A remark on this clone: A much larger clone sits a single nucleotide away, making a read error possible. The sample carries other DNA sequences with the same CDR3. The chain combines TRDV1 with TRDJ1; D is unclear. The CDR3 contains 16 residues. The V gene's germline CDR1 is TSWWSYY and CDR2 QGS. V was pared by 0 bases and J by 0 bases, with 11 bases between. CDR3 loop: CALGELRGVYTDKLIF. The CDR3 DNA is TGTGCTCTTGGGGAACTTCGAGGGGTGTACACCGATAAACTCATCTTT.

This clone was observed a few times. This may come from a read error, since a much larger clone is one base off. The chain carries TRDV2 and TRDJ3, with 11 positions matching TRDD3. Germline values: CDR1 GEAIGNYY, CDR2 EKD. The CDR3 covers 19 residues. The CDR3: CACDILGDMSSWGTRQMFF. The CDR3 DNA sequence: TGTGCCTGTGACATACTGGGGGATATGAGCTCCTGGGGCACCCGACAGATGTTTTTC.

By sample share, this clone is medium-sized. Additional DNA sequences in this sample encode the identical CDR3. J is TRDJ1 and V is TRDV2; D is unresolved. V lost 5 bases, J lost 0 bases, and 15 bases lay in between. The CDR3 is 15 residues long. Germline V gene data show CDR1 as GEAIGNYY and CDR2 as EKD. The CDR3 nucleotides are TGTGCCTGTGCTGGTGGAGGCCTGTACACCGATAAACTCATCTTT. This codes for CACAGGGLYTDKLIF.

This clone appeared a few times. Since a much larger clone is just one base distant, this may be a read error. The V and J genes are TRDV2 and TRDJ2, with 8 bases matching TRDD3. The J segment lost 3 bases and the V segment lost 3 bases, leaving 5 bases of the junction unmatched. CDR3 length: 15 amino acids. Germline CDR1 GEAIGNYY, CDR2 EKD. The CDR3 region is CACDSLWGMTAQLFF. CDR3 in DNA: TGTGCCTGTGACTCTCTCTGGGGGATGACAGCACAACTCTTCTTT.

This clone was picked up a small number of times. The chain combines TRDV1 with TRDJ1; TRDD2 agrees at 9 bases. Germline V lookup: CDR1 TSWWSYY, CDR2 QGS. Trimming removed 2 bases from V and 0 bases from J; junction bases left unmatched: 28. CDR3 length equals 24 residues. CDR3 sequence reads: CALGESIQAFLLYWGWEYTDKLIF. For the CDR3, the DNA is TGTGCTCTTGGGGAATCTATTCAGGCCTTCCTACTGTACTGGGGCTGGGAGTACACCGATAAACTCATCTTT.

This clone has only a few counts. Since a much larger clone is just one base distant, this may be a read error. This sequence joins TRDV1 and TRDJ1; 7 nucleotides match TRDD3. Germline lookup yields CDR1 TSWWSYY and CDR2 QGS. The CDR3 consists of 17 residues. CDR3 sequence: CALGELHYPGDRVKLTF. The CDR3 nucleotides are TGTGCTCTTGGGGAACTCCACTACCCTGGGGATAGGGTTAAACTCACCTTT.

Concerning this clone itself: Other nucleotide sequences in the sample specify the same CDR3. CDR3 in DNA: TGTGCTCTTGGGGAACCTCCCCCGATCTATACTCTCGCCTGGGGGATAACCCCTTTGACAGCACAACTCTTCTTT. It is translated as CALGEPPPIYTLAWGITPLTAQLFF. The chain links TRDV1 to TRDJ2, with 10 bases lining up with TRDD3. The junction had 26 bases not matched to a gene; V was cut back by 1 base and J by 0 bases. CDR3 length equals 25 residues. Germline V gene sequence: CDR1 TSWWSYY, CDR2 QGS.

In this sample, this clone turned up a few times. This chain connects TRDV1 to TRDJ1; tentatively, D is TRDD3 (7 bases). The CDR3 covers 18 residues. The V gene's germline CDR1 is TSWWSYY and CDR2 QGS. Trimming cost V 1 base and J 2 bases, with 20 bases left between them. The CDR3 sequence is CALGERAFPLGGTDKLIF. The CDR3 DNA is TGTGCTCTTGGGGAACGTGCCTTCCCTCTGGGGGGTACCGATAAACTCATCTTT.

To note about this clone: Just one base apart from a much larger clone, this may be a read error. In the same sample, other DNA sequences code for this CDR3. V usage is TRDV1 and J usage is TRDJ1; D uncertain. V gave up 3 bases and J gave up 0 bases, with 8 bases separating them. The CDR3 has 14 residues. The germline V gene encodes CDR1 TSWWSYY and CDR2 QGS. CDR3: CALGDPGDTDKLIF. CDR3 coding DNA: TGTGCTCTTGGGGACCCAGGGGACACCGATAAACTCATCTTT.

In the case of this clone: This may stem from a read error, because a much larger clone lies one nucleotide away. This chain links TRDV1 with TRDJ1, with D perhaps matching TRDD3 (6 bases). With 4 bases removed from V and 5 bases from J, the gap between germline ends came to 23 bases. This CDR3 is built from 17 residues. In germline, CDR1 is TSWWSYY, CDR2 QGS. CDR3 amino acids: CALGGHLRDTPWDKLIF. The CDR3 bases are TGTGCTCTTGGGGGACACCTACGAGATACGCCATGGGATAAACTCATCTTT.

The chain is built from TRDV2 and TRDJ3; TRDD3 matches 9 bases. The CDR3 is 18 residues long. Germline trimming cut 0 bases from V and 2 bases from J; bases unmatched to any gene: 4. The germline V gene encodes CDR1 GEAIGNYY and CDR2 EKD. Here the CDR3 DNA reads TGTGCCTGTGACACCTGGGGGATAGGCCCCTGGGACACCCGACAGATGTTTTTC. Residues: CACDTWGIGPWDTRQMFF.

As for this clone: With a much larger clone just one base away, this may be a read error. This sequence joins TRDV2 and TRDJ3; 8 bases line up with TRDD3. This CDR3 has 18 amino acids. From germline, CDR1 is GEAIGNYY and CDR2 EKD. The CDR3 bases are TGTGCCTGTGACACCGGGATACGCAGATACTGGGGCACCCGACAGATGTTTTTC. It codes for CACDTGIRRYWGTRQMFF.

In this sample, this clone is medium-sized (0.01 to 0.1%). Within the sample, other DNA sequences also encode this same CDR3. The rearrangement joins TRDV2 to TRDJ3; 8 bases map to TRDD3. Germline V gives CDR1 GEAIGNYY, CDR2 EKD. The CDR3 runs 18 residues. After removal of 4 bases from V and 0 bases from J, the junction contained 7 bases not matched to a gene. The CDR3 here is CACDQYWGLSWDTRQMFF. The CDR3 DNA is TGTGCCTGTGATCAGTACTGGGGGCTCTCCTGGGACACCCGACAGATGTTTTTC.

This clone was seen only a few times. This chain uses TRDV1 with TRDJ1; 7 nucleotides align to TRDD2. The CDR3 runs 24 residues. With 8 bases clipped from V and 0 bases from J, the junction kept 36 bases outside the gene matches. Germline CDR1 is TSWWSYY and CDR2 is QGS. The CDR3 DNA reads TGTGCTCTTTGCCTCAGATTTTTCCTACTAGAGGGACCCGATGTAGTGGGGTACACCGATAAACTCATCTTT. This codes for CALCLRFFLLEGPDVVGYTDKLIF.

V is TRAV29/DV5 and J is TRDJ1, with 9 bases fitting TRDD3. Losses at the gene ends were 4 bases for V and 11 bases for J; bases not matched to a gene: 24. In germline, CDR1 is NSMFDY, CDR2 ISSIKDK. The CDR3 runs to 17 residues. The CDR3 here is CAAATFSYRGYAGGLIF. CDR3 coding DNA: TGTGCAGCAGCTACATTTTCCTACCGGGGATACGCGGGTGGGCTCATCTTT.

Comments on this clone: The protein given by TCRdb reflects a much larger clone and differs at residue 4 from this DNA's translation, likely from a read error; the protein shown is the DNA's translation. This chain connects TRDV2 to TRDJ2, with 13 positions matching TRDD3. Germline V CDR1 and CDR2: GEAIGNYY, EKD. This CDR3 is built from 16 residues. Trimming removed 5 bases from V and 6 bases from J; junction bases left unmatched: 8. The CDR3 DNA sequence: TGTGCCTGTGGCACACTGGGGGATACGGGGGCAGCACAACTCTTCTTT. Protein sequence: CACGTLGDTGAAQLFF.